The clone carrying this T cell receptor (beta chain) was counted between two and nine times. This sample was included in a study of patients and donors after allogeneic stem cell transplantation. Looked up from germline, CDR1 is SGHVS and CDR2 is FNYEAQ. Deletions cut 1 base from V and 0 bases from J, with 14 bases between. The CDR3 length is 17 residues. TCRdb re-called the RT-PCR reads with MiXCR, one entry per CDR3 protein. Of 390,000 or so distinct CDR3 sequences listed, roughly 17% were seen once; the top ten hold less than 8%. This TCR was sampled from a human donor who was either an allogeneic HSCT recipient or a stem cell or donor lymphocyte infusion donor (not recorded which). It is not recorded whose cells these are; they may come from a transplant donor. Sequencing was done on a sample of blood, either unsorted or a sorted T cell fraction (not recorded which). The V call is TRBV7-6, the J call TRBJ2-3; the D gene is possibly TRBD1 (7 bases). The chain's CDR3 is CASSLGSTGTSTDTQYF. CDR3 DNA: TGTGCCAGCAGCTTAGGATCGACAGGGACTAGCACAGATACGCAGTATTTT.